Here is one TCR beta chain with its context. Assay: immunoSEQ multiplex PCR; the TCRdb copy retains only in-frame clones and omits some. The sample yields around 70,000 clones, 90% to 95% seen once. This entry is derived from a study of T cell changes during pregnancy in multiple sclerosis. Trimming stripped 5 bases from V and 4 bases from J, with 11 bases between. CDR1 is SEHNR and CDR2 is FQNEAQ in the germline V gene (reference sequence). The CDR3 runs to 14 residues. The rearrangement joins TRBV7-9 to TRBJ1-4; perhaps TRBD1 as D (6 bases). This clonotype was obtained from a female donor with multiple sclerosis, enrolled in a pregnancy study. Sequences were derived from peripheral blood, sampled after pregnancy. The chain's CDR3 is CASSPDSHNEKLFF. The CDR3 DNA reads TGTGCCAGCAGCCCGGACAGCCATAATGAAAAACTGTTTTTT.